What follows describes a single T cell receptor (beta chain). The antigen is not known. This sample stems from a study of T cell repertoires in cytomegalovirus infection. Study summary: Public TCR beta signature analysis indicated the presence of both CMV infection and matching HLA type. Study-wide results and limits: Cumulative public TCR beta family frequency identified CMV carriers with the relevant HLA.

TCRdb processed the reads anew with MiXCR; each CDR3 protein has one entry. The sample includes almost 550,000 distinct CDR3 sequences, 15% to 20% of them seen just once. V lost 3 bases to trimming and J lost 5 bases, with 12 bases between them. The germline V gene encodes CDR1 MNHEY and CDR2 SMNVEV (reference sequence). CDR3 length: 14 residues. This sequence originates from a human donor in good health (CMV status not recorded). Some clones in this sample may be carry-over from other donors' samples. J is TRBJ2-3 and V is TRBV27; weak D call: TRBD1 (7 bases). The sequenced material came from CD8+ T cells from PBMCs. CDR3 DNA sequence: TGTGCCAGCAGTTTCAGCCAGGGGGGAGATACGCAGTATTTT. Protein: CASSFSQGGDTQYF.